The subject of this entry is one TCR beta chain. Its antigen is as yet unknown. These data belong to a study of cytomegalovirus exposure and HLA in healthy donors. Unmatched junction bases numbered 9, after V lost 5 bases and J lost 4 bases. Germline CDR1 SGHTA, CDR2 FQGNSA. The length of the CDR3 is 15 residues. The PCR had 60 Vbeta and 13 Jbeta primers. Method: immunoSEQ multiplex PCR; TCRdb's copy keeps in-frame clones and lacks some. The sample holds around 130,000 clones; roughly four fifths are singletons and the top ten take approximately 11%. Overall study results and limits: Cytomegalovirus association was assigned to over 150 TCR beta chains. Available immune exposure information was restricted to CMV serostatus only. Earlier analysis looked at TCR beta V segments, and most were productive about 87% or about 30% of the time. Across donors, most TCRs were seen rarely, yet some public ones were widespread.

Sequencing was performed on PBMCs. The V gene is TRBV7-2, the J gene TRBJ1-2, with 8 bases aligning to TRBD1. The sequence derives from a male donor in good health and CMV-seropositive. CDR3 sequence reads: CASSNPWTGTYGYTF. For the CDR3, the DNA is TGTGCCAGCAGCAACCCTTGGACAGGGACCTATGGCTACACCTTC.